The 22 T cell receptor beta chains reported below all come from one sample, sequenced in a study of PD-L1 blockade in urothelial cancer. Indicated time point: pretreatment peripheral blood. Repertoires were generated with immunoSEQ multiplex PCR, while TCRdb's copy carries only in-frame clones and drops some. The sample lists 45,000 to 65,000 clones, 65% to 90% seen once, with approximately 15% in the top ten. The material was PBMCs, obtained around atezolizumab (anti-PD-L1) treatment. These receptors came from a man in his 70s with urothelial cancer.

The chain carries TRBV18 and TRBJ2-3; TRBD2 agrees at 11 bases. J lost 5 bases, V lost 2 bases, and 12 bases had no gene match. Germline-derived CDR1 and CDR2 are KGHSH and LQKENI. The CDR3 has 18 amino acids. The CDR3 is CASSPASLAGGRGDTQYF. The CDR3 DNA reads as TGTGCCAGCTCACCAGCGAGTCTAGCGGGAGGCCGAGGAGATACGCAGTATTTT.

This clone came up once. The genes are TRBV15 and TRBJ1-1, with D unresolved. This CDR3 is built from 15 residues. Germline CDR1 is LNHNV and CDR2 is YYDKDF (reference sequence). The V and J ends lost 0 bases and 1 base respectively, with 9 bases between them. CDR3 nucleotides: TGTGCCACCAGCAGAGATATGGAGCCGAACACTGAAGCTTTCTTT. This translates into CATSRDMEPNTEAFF.

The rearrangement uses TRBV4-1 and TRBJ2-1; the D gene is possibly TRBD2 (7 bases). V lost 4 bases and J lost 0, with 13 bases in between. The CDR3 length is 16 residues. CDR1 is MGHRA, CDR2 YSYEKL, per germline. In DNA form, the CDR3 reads TGCGCCAGCAGCCCAGGGGTAGCGGGCTCCTACAATGAGCAGTTCTTC. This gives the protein CASSPGVAGSYNEQFF.

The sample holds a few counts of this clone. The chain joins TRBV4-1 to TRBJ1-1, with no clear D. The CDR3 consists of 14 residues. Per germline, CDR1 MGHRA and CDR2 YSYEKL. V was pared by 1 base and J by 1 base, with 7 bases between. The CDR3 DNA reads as TGCGCCAGCAGCCAAGGTGAGGGGAACACTGAAGCTTTCTTT. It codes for CASSQGEGNTEAFF.

The CDR3 DNA is TGTGCCAGTAGTATAGTATCTGGCGAGGGCGGCTACACCTTC. Translation gives CASSIVSGEGGYTF. V gene TRBV19 combines with J gene TRBJ1-2; D unclear. The CDR3 runs 14 residues. CDR1 and CDR2 from the germline V gene are LNHDA and SQIVND (reference sequence). The V gene lost 1 base and the J gene lost 8 bases, with 14 bases spanning the gap.

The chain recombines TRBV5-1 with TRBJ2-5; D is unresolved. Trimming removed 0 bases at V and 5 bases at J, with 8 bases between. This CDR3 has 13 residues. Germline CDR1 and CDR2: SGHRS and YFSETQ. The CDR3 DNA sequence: TGCGCCAGCAGCTTGGTTCCTATGGAGACCCAGTACTTC. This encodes CASSLVPMETQYF.

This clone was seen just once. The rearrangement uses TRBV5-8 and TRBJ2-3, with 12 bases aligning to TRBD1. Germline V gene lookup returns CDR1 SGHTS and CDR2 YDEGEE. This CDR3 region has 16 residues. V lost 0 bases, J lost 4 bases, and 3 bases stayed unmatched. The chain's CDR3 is CASSLVGQGASDTQYF. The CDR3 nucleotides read TGTGCCAGCAGCTTGGTGGGACAGGGGGCCTCAGATACGCAGTATTTT.

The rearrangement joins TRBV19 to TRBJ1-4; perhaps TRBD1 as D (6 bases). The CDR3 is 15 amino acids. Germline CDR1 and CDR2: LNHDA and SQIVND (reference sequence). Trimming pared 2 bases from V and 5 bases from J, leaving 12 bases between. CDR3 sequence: CASSISGTRNEKLFF. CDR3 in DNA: TGTGCCAGTAGTATAAGTGGGACACGGAATGAAAAACTGTTTTTT. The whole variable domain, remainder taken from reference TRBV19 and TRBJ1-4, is DGGITQSPKYLFRKEGQNVTLSCEQNLNHDAMYWYRQDPGQGLRLIYYSQIVNDFQKGDIAEGYSVSREKKESFPLTVTSAQKNPTAFYLCASSISGTRNEKLFFGSGTQLSVL.

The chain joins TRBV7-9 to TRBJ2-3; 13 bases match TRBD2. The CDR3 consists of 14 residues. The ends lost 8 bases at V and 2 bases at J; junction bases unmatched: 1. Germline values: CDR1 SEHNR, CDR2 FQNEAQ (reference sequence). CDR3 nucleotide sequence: TGTGCCAGCGGACTAGCGGGAGTCACAGATACGCAGTATTTT. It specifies CASGLAGVTDTQYF.

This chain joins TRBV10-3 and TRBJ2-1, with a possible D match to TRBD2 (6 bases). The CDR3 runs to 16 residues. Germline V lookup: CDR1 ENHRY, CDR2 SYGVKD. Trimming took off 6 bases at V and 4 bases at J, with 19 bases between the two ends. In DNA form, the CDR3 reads TGTGCCATCAGGGGGGGATTAGCGGATTCGTACAATGAGCAGTTCTTC. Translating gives CAIRGGLADSYNEQFF.

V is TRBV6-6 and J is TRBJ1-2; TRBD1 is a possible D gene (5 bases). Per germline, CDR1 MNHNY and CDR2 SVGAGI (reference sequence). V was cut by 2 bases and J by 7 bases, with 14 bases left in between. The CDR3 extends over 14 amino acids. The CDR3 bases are TGTGCCAGCAGTTACCTGGGAGGGGAGGGTGGCTACACCTTC. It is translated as CASSYLGGEGGYTF.

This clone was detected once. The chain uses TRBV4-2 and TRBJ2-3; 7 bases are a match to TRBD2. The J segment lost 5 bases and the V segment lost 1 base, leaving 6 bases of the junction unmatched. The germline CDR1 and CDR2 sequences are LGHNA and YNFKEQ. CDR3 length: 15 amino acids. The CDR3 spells CASSQGNSGQDTQYF. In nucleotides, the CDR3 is TGTGCCAGCAGCCAAGGAAATAGCGGGCAAGATACGCAGTATTTT.

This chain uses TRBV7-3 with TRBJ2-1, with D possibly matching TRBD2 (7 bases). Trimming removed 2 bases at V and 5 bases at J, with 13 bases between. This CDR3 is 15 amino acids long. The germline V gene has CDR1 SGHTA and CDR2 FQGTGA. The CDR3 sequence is CASSLAGEGDNEQFF. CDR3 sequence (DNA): TGTGCCAGCAGCTTAGCGGGAGAGGGGGACAATGAGCAGTTCTTC.

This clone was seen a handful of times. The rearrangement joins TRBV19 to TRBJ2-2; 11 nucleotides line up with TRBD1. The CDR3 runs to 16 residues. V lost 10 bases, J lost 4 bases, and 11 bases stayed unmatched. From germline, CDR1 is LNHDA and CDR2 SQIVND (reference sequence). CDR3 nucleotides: TGTGCCACGCGACCCGGGACAGGGGGTCTCACCGGGGAGCTGTTTTTT. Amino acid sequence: CATRPGTGGLTGELFF.

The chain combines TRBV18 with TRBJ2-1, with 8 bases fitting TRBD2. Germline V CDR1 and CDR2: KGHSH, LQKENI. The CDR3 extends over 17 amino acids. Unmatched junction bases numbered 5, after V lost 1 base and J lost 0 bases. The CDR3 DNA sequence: TGTGCCAGCTCACCACTAGCGGGACCAAGCTCCTACAATGAGCAGTTCTTC. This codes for CASSPLAGPSSYNEQFF. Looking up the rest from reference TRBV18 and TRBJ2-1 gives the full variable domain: NAGVMQNPRHLVRRRGQEARLRCSPMKGHSHVYWYRQLPEEGLKFMVYLQKENIIDESGMPKERFSAEFPKEGPSILRIQQVVRGDSAAYFCASSPLAGPSSYNEQFFGPGTRLTVL.

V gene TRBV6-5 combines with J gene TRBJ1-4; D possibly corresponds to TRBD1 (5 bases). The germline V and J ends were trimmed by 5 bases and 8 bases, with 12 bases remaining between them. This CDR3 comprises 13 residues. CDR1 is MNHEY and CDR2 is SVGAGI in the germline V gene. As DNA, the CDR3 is TGTGCCAGCAGTACCCGGGGGGGGGAAAAACTGTTTTTT. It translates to CASSTRGGEKLFF.

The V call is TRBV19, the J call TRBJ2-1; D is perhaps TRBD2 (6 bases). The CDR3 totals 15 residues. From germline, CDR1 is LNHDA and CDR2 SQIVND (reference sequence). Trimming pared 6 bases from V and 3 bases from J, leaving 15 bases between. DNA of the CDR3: TGTGCCAGTAGGGCCCCGGGACTCCACTACAATGAGCAGTTCTTC. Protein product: CASRAPGLHYNEQFF.

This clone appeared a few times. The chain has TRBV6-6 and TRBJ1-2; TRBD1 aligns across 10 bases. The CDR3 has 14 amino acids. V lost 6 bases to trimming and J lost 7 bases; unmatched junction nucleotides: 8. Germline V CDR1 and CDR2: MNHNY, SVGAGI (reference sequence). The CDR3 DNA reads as TGTGCCAGCAGGGACCGACAGGGGGCAAGTGGCTACACCTTC. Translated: CASRDRQGASGYTF.

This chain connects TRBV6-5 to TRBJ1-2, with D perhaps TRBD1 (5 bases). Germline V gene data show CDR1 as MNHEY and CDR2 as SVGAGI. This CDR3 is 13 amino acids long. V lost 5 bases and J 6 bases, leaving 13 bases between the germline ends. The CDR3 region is CASSQAGVHGYTF. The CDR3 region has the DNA TGTGCCAGCAGTCAGGCGGGGGTTCATGGCTACACCTTC.

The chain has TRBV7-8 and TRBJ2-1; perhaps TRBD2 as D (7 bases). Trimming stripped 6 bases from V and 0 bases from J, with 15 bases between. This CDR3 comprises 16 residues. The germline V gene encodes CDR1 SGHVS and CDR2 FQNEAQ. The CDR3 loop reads CASSPEAGASYNEQFF. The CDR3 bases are TGTGCCAGCAGTCCCGAGGCGGGGGCCTCCTACAATGAGCAGTTCTTC.

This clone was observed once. The CDR3 region has the DNA TGTGCCAGCAGCGTATCCCCAGGGGAGGGCTACGAGCAGTACTTC. It yields the protein CASSVSPGEGYEQYF. The chain recombines TRBV9 with TRBJ2-7, with D possibly TRBD2 on 7 matching bases. V was shortened by 1 base and J by 3 bases, with 14 bases between the two germline ends. CDR3 length: 15 residues. Germline V CDR1 and CDR2: SGDLS, YYNGEE.

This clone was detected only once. Written as DNA, the CDR3 is TGTGCCACCAGCAGAGTAGGAGAATACGAGCAGTACTTC. Its protein product is CATSRVGEYEQYF. The rearrangement joins TRBV15 to TRBJ2-7; D is unresolved. The V and J ends lost 1 base and 4 bases respectively, with 8 bases between them. CDR1 LNHNV and CDR2 YYDKDF come from the germline V gene (reference sequence). The CDR3 is 13 amino acids.